Each of the 27 T cell receptor beta chains below was sequenced from the same sample in a study of T cell responses to AZD1222 COVID-19 vaccine. Method: immunoSEQ multiplex PCR; TCRdb's copy keeps in-frame clones and lacks some. This sample has tens of thousands of clones, with over 60% found just once. Source: peripheral blood, taken on day 0 of AZD1222 vaccination. The receptors come from an adult in good health.

The chain recombines TRBV6-5 with TRBJ1-1; 7 bases match TRBD1. The CDR3 is 15 amino acids. Germline loops: CDR1 MNHEY, CDR2 SVGAGI. After removal of 2 bases from V and 1 base from J, the junction contained 4 bases not matched to a gene. The CDR3 here is CASSYDREGNTEAFF. The CDR3 DNA reads TGTGCCAGCAGTTACGACAGGGAGGGGAACACTGAAGCTTTCTTT.

Comments on this clone: This sample includes further DNA sequences coding for the same CDR3. The chain combines TRBV7-2 with TRBJ2-3, with D hard to call. Trimming removed 1 base from V and 4 bases from J, with 9 bases in between. The CDR3 totals 14 residues. Germline lookup yields CDR1 SGHTA and CDR2 FQGNSA. The CDR3 sequence: CASSLGGRADTQYF. In DNA form, the CDR3 reads TGTGCCAGCAGCTTAGGGGGTCGAGCAGATACGCAGTATTTT.

The chain combines TRBV18 with TRBJ1-3, with 7 positions matching TRBD1. Germline V gene data show CDR1 as KGHSH and CDR2 as LQKENI. The trim removed 3 bases at V and 4 bases at J, leaving 3 bases unmatched. CDR3 size: 14 residues. CDR3 bases: TGTGCCAGCTCACCTGACAGGGCAGGAAACACCATATATTTT. It specifies CASSPDRAGNTIYF.

Only a few counts were recorded for this clone. This chain's CDR3 is CASSWGTGALLANTEAFF. For the CDR3, the DNA is TGTGCCAGCAGCTGGGGGACAGGGGCCCTTTTGGCGAACACTGAAGCTTTCTTT. The V call is TRBV5-6, the J call TRBJ1-1; 10 bases match TRBD1. In germline, CDR1 is SGHDT, CDR2 YYEEEE. The CDR3 is 18 amino acids. J was trimmed by 1 base and V by 3 bases; bases with no gene match: 12.

In its sample, this clone was seen a few times. The J gene is TRBJ2-7, the V gene TRBV5-4; perhaps TRBD1 as D (5 bases). The germline gives CDR1 SGHNT, CDR2 YYREEE (reference sequence). V dropped 4 bases and J dropped 7 bases, with 21 bases sitting between them. The CDR3 is 15 amino acids. CDR3 residues: CASSRTTTPSGEQYF. The CDR3 coding sequence is TGTGCCAGCAGCAGGACAACGACCCCCTCCGGAGAGCAGTACTTC.

The CDR3 loop is CASSFALRNTIYF. CDR3 sequence (DNA): TGTGCCAGCAGTTTTGCCCTGAGAAACACCATATATTTT. The rearrangement joins TRBV28 to TRBJ1-3, with no clear D. Trimming took 3 bases from V and 5 from J, leaving 8 bases between them. The CDR3 spans 13 residues. Germline values: CDR1 MDHEN, CDR2 SYDVKM.

The rearrangement uses TRBV3-1 (or the pseudogene TRBV3-2) and TRBJ2-1; D is unclear. V was pared by 5 bases and J by 3 bases, with 20 bases between. The V gene's germline CDR1 is LGHDT and CDR2 YNNKEL (reference sequence). The CDR3 consists of 17 residues. The CDR3 DNA sequence: TGTGCCAGCAGCAGGACCGCGGCCGGCTCCCGCTACAATGAGCAGTTCTTC. Protein: CASSRTAAGSRYNEQFF.

J is TRBJ1-2 and V is TRBV6-1; 12 bases fit TRBD1. This CDR3 contains 15 residues. After removal of 1 base from V and 5 bases from J, the junction contained 2 bases not matched to a gene. Germline CDR1 is MNHNS and CDR2 is SASEGT. CDR3 residues: CASSEGGQGAYGYTF. Written as DNA, the CDR3 is TGTGCCAGCAGTGAAGGGGGACAGGGGGCTTATGGCTACACCTTC.

The chain joins TRBV3-1 (or the pseudogene TRBV3-2) to TRBJ2-3; weak D call: TRBD2 (5 bases). Germline V lookup: CDR1 LGHDT, CDR2 YNNKEL (reference sequence). V was cut by 0 bases and J by 2 bases, with 12 bases left in between. The length of the CDR3 is 16 residues. For the CDR3, the DNA is TGTGCCAGCAGCCAAGATACCAGCGGAATCACAGATACGCAGTATTTT. Translating gives CASSQDTSGITDTQYF.

This sequence joins TRBV14 and TRBJ1-2; D call uncertain. Trimming removed 1 base at V and 4 bases at J, with 13 bases between. Germline V gives CDR1 SGHDN, CDR2 FVKESK. There are 15 residues in the CDR3. CDR3 in amino acids: CASSQGARGLYGYTF. The CDR3, as DNA: TGTGCCAGCAGCCAAGGGGCAAGAGGACTCTATGGCTACACCTTC. Filled out from reference TRBV14 and TRBJ1-2, the complete variable domain reads EAGVTQFPSHSVIEKGQTVTLRCDPISGHDNLYWYRRVMGKEIKFLLHFVKESKQDESGMPNNRFLAERTGGTYSTLKVQPAELEDSGVYFCASSQGARGLYGYTFGSGTRLTVV.

The chain has TRBV19 and TRBJ1-5; unclear D gene. The CDR3 has 14 amino acids. CDR1 and CDR2 (germline): LNHDA, SQIVND (reference sequence). V dropped 4 bases and J dropped 4 bases, with 11 bases sitting between them. CDR3 sequence reads: CASSKANRNQPQHF. CDR3 DNA sequence: TGTGCCAGTAGTAAAGCAAATCGGAATCAGCCCCAGCATTTT.

This rearrangement joins TRBV19 to TRBJ1-1, with a weak D call TRBD1 (6 bases). The CDR3 is 11 residues long. Germline CDR1 LNHDA, CDR2 SQIVND (reference sequence). V was trimmed by 4 bases and J by 9 bases, leaving 9 bases between them. In DNA, the CDR3 is TGTGCCAGTAGTACCACAGGGAAAGCTTTCTTT. This translates into CASSTTGKAFF. Based on the CDR3 plus reference TRBV19 and TRBJ1-1, the full variable domain is DGGITQSPKYLFRKEGQNVTLSCEQNLNHDAMYWYRQDPGQGLRLIYYSQIVNDFQKGDIAEGYSVSREKKESFPLTVTSAQKNPTAFYLCASSTTGKAFFGQGTRLTVV.

This clone is a singleton in its sample. The chain links TRBV19 to TRBJ2-4; 8 bases fit TRBD1. The germline CDR1 and CDR2 sequences are LNHDA and SQIVND (reference sequence). CDR3 length equals 17 residues. V trimming: 3 bases; J trimming: 1 base; junction bases outside the gene matches: 8. Here the CDR3 reads CASSMEGQGAAKNIQYF. In DNA form, the CDR3 reads TGTGCCAGTAGTATGGAGGGTCAGGGGGCGGCCAAAAACATTCAGTACTTC.

Only a few counts were recorded for this clone. V is TRBV5-6 and J is TRBJ1-2, with 9 bases aligning to TRBD1. V lost 0 bases to trimming and J lost 4 bases; unmatched junction nucleotides: 4. This CDR3 comprises 15 residues. Germline loops: CDR1 SGHDT, CDR2 YYEEEE. CDR3 DNA sequence: TGTGCCAGCAGCTTGGGACCGGGACAGGGCTATGGCTACACCTTC. Protein: CASSLGPGQGYGYTF.

V is TRBV11-3 and J is TRBJ1-2; D may be TRBD1 (6 bases). Trimming removed 0 bases from V and 5 bases from J, with 10 bases in between. This CDR3 contains 14 residues. Germline CDR1 SGHNT, CDR2 YENEEA. The CDR3 region has the DNA TGTGCCAGCAGCTTAGAAGGCAGGGGATATGGCTACACCTTC. Residues: CASSLEGRGYGYTF. The complete variable domain, with remaining parts taken from reference TRBV11-3 and TRBJ1-2, reads EAGVVQSPRYKIIEKKQPVAFWCNPISGHNTLYWYLQNLGQGPELLIRYENEEAVDDSQLPKDRFSAERLKGVDSTLKIQPAELGDSAVYLCASSLEGRGYGYTFGSGTRLTVV.

CDR3 bases: TGTGCCAGCAGTGAAGACCTTGGAAACACCATATATTTT. This gives the protein CASSEDLGNTIYF. The chain joins TRBV6-1 to TRBJ1-3; D gene ambiguous. Between the trimmed V and J ends, which lost 1 base and 3 bases, there was a span of 4 bases. The germline V gene encodes CDR1 MNHNS and CDR2 SASEGT. This CDR3 has 13 amino acids.

The chain combines TRBV6-2 or TRBV6-3 with TRBJ1-5; maybe TRBD1 (5 bases). The CDR3 is 14 amino acids. Germline CDR1 MNHEY, CDR2 SVGEGT. V lost 5 bases and J lost 3, with 11 bases in between. In nucleotides, the CDR3 is TGTGCCAGCAGTAGGACACTATTCAATCAGCCCCAGCATTTT. Translated, it gives CASSRTLFNQPQHF.

The rearrangement joins TRBV9 to TRBJ1-2; tentatively, D is TRBD1 (6 bases). V was pared by 3 bases and J by 4 bases, with 13 bases between. Germline-derived CDR1 and CDR2 are SGDLS and YYNGEE. This CDR3 is 14 amino acids long. CDR3 sequence reads: CASSALGQSYGYTF. CDR3 in DNA: TGTGCCAGCAGCGCTCTTGGACAGAGCTATGGCTACACCTTC.

The genes are TRBV5-6 and TRBJ1-1, with D possibly TRBD1 on 5 matching bases. The germline V gene encodes CDR1 SGHDT and CDR2 YYEEEE. V dropped 0 bases and J dropped 11 bases, with 11 bases sitting between them. The CDR3 contains 12 residues. The CDR3 loop reads CASSLVTGTAFF. CDR3 nucleotide sequence: TGTGCCAGCAGCTTGGTTACCGGGACGGCTTTCTTT.

The chain employs TRBV5-4 and TRBJ2-7, with D unclear. The germline V gene encodes CDR1 SGHNT and CDR2 YYREEE (reference sequence). The CDR3 sequence is 16 residues long. The V end was cut by 2 bases, the J end by 6 bases, with 21 bases between. CDR3 nucleotide sequence: TGTGCCAGCAGCTTTAAAGCAGGTCGCCGTGTCTCCGAGCAGTACTTC. Translated, it gives CASSFKAGRRVSEQYF. The whole variable domain, filled in from reference TRBV5-4 and TRBJ2-7, reads ETGVTQSPTHLIKTRGQQVTLRCSSQSGHNTVSWYQQALGQGPQFIFQYYREEENGRGNFPPRFSGLQFPNYSSELNVNALELDDSALYLCASSFKAGRRVSEQYFGPGTRLTVT.

The sample holds a few counts of this clone. This chain links TRBV3-1 (or the pseudogene TRBV3-2) with TRBJ1-5; no clear D gene. With 0 bases removed from V and 4 bases from J, the gap between germline ends came to 10 bases. Germline CDR1 is LGHDT and CDR2 is YNNKEL (reference sequence). CDR3 length: 15 amino acids. The CDR3 DNA sequence: TGTGCCAGCAGCCAAGATTCGAGTAGGAATCAGCCCCAGCATTTT. It yields the protein CASSQDSSRNQPQHF.

The chain links TRBV5-1 to TRBJ1-4, with 8 bases lining up with TRBD1. The length of the CDR3 is 14 residues. Germline CDR1 is SGHRS and CDR2 is YFSETQ. With V trimmed by 5 bases and J by 8 bases, 8 bases remained unmatched. CDR3 nucleotides: TGCGCCAGCAGTCCAGGACAGGGAAGGGAAAAACTGTTTTTT. Translated, it gives CASSPGQGREKLFF. Full variable domain (rest looked up from reference TRBV5-1 and TRBJ1-4): KAGVTQTPRYLIKTRGQQVTLSCSPISGHRSVSWYQQTPGQGLQFLFEYFSETQRNKGNFPGRFSGRQFSNSRSEMNVSTLELGDSALYLCASSPGQGREKLFFGSGTQLSVL.

This CDR3 is CASSISGANSYEQYF. CDR3 nucleotides: TGTGCCAGCAGCATTAGCGGGGCCAACTCCTACGAGCAGTACTTC. This sequence joins TRBV7-9 and TRBJ2-7, with 8 bases matching TRBD2. J lost 0 bases, V lost 5 bases, and 6 bases had no gene match. Germline CDR1 reads SEHNR; CDR2 reads FQNEAQ (reference sequence). This CDR3 has 15 residues. The entire variable domain, with the rest obtained from reference TRBV7-9 and TRBJ2-7, is as follows: DTGVSQNPRHKITKRGQNVTFRCDPISEHNRLYWYRQTLGQGPEFLTYFQNEAQLEKSRLLSDRFSAERPKGSFSTLEIQRTEQGDSAMYLCASSISGANSYEQYFGPGTRLTVT.

The CDR3, as DNA: TGTGCCAGTAGTAACCACGGGGGTGGAATTCAGCCCCAGCATTTT. As protein: CASSNHGGGIQPQHF. The chain couples TRBV19 to TRBJ1-5, with D possibly matching TRBD1 (5 bases). V was trimmed by 4 bases and J by 6 bases, leaving 16 bases between them. Germline assignment: CDR1 LNHDA and CDR2 SQIVND (reference sequence). CDR3 length: 15 amino acids.

The V call is TRBV28, the J call TRBJ2-7; 7 bases are a match to TRBD1. The V gene end was trimmed by 5 bases and the J gene end by 5 bases; junction bases not matched to a gene: 9. This CDR3 comprises 14 residues. Germline V gene lookup returns CDR1 MDHEN and CDR2 SYDVKM. The CDR3 nucleotides are TGTGCCAGCAGTCGTAAGACAGGGTTGGACGAGCAGTACTTC. Protein product: CASSRKTGLDEQYF.

V usage is TRBV9 and J usage is TRBJ1-1; D possibly corresponds to TRBD1 (5 bases). The V gene lost 3 bases and the J gene lost 1 base, with 13 bases spanning the gap. The CDR3 extends over 15 amino acids. Germline values: CDR1 SGDLS, CDR2 YYNGEE. The CDR3 DNA follows: TGTGCCAGCAGCGGGGCCCTGACAGAGAACACTGAAGCTTTCTTT. Its translation: CASSGALTENTEAFF.

This chain links TRBV20-1 with TRBJ2-5; the D is unclear. The CDR3 length is 12 residues. Germline V gene lookup returns CDR1 DFQATT and CDR2 SNEGSKA (reference sequence). Trimming shortened V by 3 bases and J by 2 bases, and 7 bases separated the two germline ends. In nucleotides, the CDR3 is TGCAGTGCTAGTAACGGGCAAGAGACCCAGTACTTC. Translated: CSASNGQETQYF.